This is a list of T cell receptor beta chains from one sample in a study of CD8+ T cells in alopecia areata. Sequenced by immunoSEQ multiplex PCR; TCRdb stores in-frame clones only, minus some. In the table there are 80,000 to 95,000 clones, roughly 47% of which are singletons. The sample consisted of CD8+ T cells sorted from blood, taken at week 24, from a patient treated with tofacitinib. The receptors derive from a human donor with alopecia areata. Both conserved end residues are part of each CDR3. A D gene is named only where the DNA matches it firmly. Only some rows state a clone size, as once, few, many or a class for expanded clones.

V gene,clone size,D gene,J gene,CDR3 protein,CDR3 DNA
TRBV4-1,.,.,TRBJ2-2,CASSQDSDGELFF,TGCGCCAGCAGCCAAGACTCCGACGGGGAGCTGTTTTTT
TRBV27,.,TRBD2,TRBJ2-3,CASSLIKAGGATDTQYF,TGTGCCAGCAGTTTAATAAAAGCGGGAGGAGCCACAGATACGCAGTATTTT
TRBV19,.,TRBD2,TRBJ2-7,CASSMFYAGAGYEQYF,TGTGCCAGTAGTATGTTCTACGCGGGAGCGGGTTACGAGCAGTACTTC
TRBV9,.,.,TRBJ2-1,CASSVAHNEQFF,TGTGCCAGCAGCGTAGCACACAATGAGCAGTTCTTC
TRBV4-1,many,.,TRBJ2-1,CASSPAKTNNEQFF,TGCGCCAGCAGCCCCGCCAAGACGAACAATGAGCAGTTCTTC
TRBV27,.,.,TRBJ2-7,CASSLSPTTYEQYF,TGTGCCAGCAGTTTATCCCCAACGACCTACGAGCAGTACTTC
TRBV7-9,.,TRBD2,TRBJ2-7,CASSLASGSIHEQYF,TGTGCCAGCAGCTTAGCCAGCGGGAGCATCCACGAGCAGTACTTC
TRBV30,.,.,TRBJ1-3,CAWSPLGNTIYF,TGTGCCTGGAGTCCCCTTGGAAACACCATATATTTT
TRBV30,.,.,TRBJ2-2,CAWSRADKNTGELFF,TGTGCCTGGAGCCGGGCCGATAAAAACACCGGGGAGCTGTTTTTT
TRBV11-2,.,TRBD2,TRBJ2-5,CASSFSSGRPRETQYF,TGTGCCAGCAGCTTCTCTAGCGGGAGGCCCCGAGAGACCCAGTACTTC
TRBV27,.,.,TRBJ2-1,CASSLRAGSYNEQFF,TGTGCCAGCAGTTTAAGGGCGGGCTCCTACAATGAGCAGTTCTTC
TRBV7-9,.,.,TRBJ2-2,CASSLRLDTGELFF,TGTGCCAGCAGCTTGAGACTCGACACCGGGGAGCTGTTTTTT
TRBV27,.,.,TRBJ2-7,CASSWAAAYEQYF,TGTGCCAGCTCCTGGGCGGCGGCCTACGAGCAGTACTTC
TRBV6-4,.,.,TRBJ1-5,CASSEQTGQPQHF,TGTGCCAGCAGTGAACAGACAGGCCAGCCCCAGCATTTT
TRBV4-1,few,.,TRBJ2-2,CASSHRFPGELFF,TGCGCCAGCAGCCACCGTTTTCCCGGGGAGCTGTTTTTT
TRBV7-2,.,.,TRBJ2-3,CASSSNRFDTQYF,TGTGCCAGCAGCTCTAACCGGTTTGATACGCAGTATTTT
TRBV7-9,.,.,TRBJ1-2,CASSGRDYGYTF,TGTGCCAGCAGCGGGCGGGACTATGGCTACACCTTC
TRBV9,.,.,TRBJ2-7,CASSSGQNPYEQYF,TGTGCCAGCAGCTCCGGACAGAACCCCTACGAGCAGTACTTC
TRBV9,.,.,TRBJ1-4,CASSPEGSRREKLFF,TGTGCCAGCAGCCCGGAGGGCAGTAGGAGAGAAAAACTGTTTTTT
TRBV7-9,.,TRBD1,TRBJ2-5,CASNDRVQETQYF,TGTGCCAGCAACGACAGGGTTCAGGAGACCCAGTACTTC
TRBV27,.,.,TRBJ2-5,CASRLGSRETQYF,TGTGCCAGCCGTCTGGGGTCTCGGGAGACCCAGTACTTC
TRBV5-1,once,TRBD2,TRBJ2-3,CASSSPNGRSSTDTQYF,TGCGCCAGCAGCTCCCCAAACGGGAGGAGCAGCACAGATACGCAGTATTTT
TRBV7-3,once,.,TRBJ1-1,CASSLGMNTEAFF,TGTGCCAGCAGCTTAGGGATGAACACTGAAGCTTTCTTT
TRBV5-1,.,.,TRBJ2-3,CASSLGRGYTDTQYF,TGCGCCAGCAGCTTGGGCAGGGGCTACACAGATACGCAGTATTTT
TRBV6-5,once,.,TRBJ2-1,CASRLGTSVYNEQFF,TGTGCCAGCAGGCTGGGAACTAGTGTGTACAATGAGCAGTTCTTC
TRBV7-8,many,.,TRBJ2-1,CASSLSTLSSYNEQFF,TGTGCCAGCAGCTTATCTACCTTGAGCTCCTACAATGAGCAGTTCTTC
TRBV4-1,.,TRBD2,TRBJ2-5,CASRKGDGWEGQETQYF,TGCGCCAGCAGAAAAGGAGATGGGTGGGAGGGCCAGGAGACCCAGTACTTC
TRBV18,.,.,TRBJ2-2,CASSPRGNTGELFF,TGTGCCAGCTCACCTCGCGGGAACACCGGGGAGCTGTTTTTT
TRBV28,.,.,TRBJ1-1,CASSPPAGPDTEAFF,TGTGCCAGCAGTCCCCCCGCAGGACCGGACACTGAAGCTTTCTTT
TRBV5-6,few,.,TRBJ1-1,CASSLAAPNTEAFF,TGTGCCAGCAGCTTGGCTGCACCGAACACTGAAGCTTTCTTT
TRBV29-1,few,.,TRBJ2-3,CSVENIINTDTQYF,TGCAGCGTTGAGAATATCATCAACACAGATACGCAGTATTTT
TRBV7-9,.,.,TRBJ2-1,CASSLTTGYNEQFF,TGTGCCAGCAGCTTAACGACAGGTTACAATGAGCAGTTCTTC
TRBV10-3,.,.,TRBJ2-7,CAISEGGVGYEQYF,TGTGCCATCAGTGAGGGGGGAGTAGGCTACGAGCAGTACTTC
TRBV28,.,TRBD2,TRBJ2-3,CASQRGRASDTQYF,TGTGCCTCACAGCGCGGGAGGGCGTCAGATACGCAGTATTTT
TRBV25-1,few,.,TRBJ2-7,CATSLGLYEQYF,TGTGCCACCTCCCTGGGTCTCTACGAGCAGTACTTC
TRBV5-1,.,.,TRBJ2-5,CASSPIRPAGETQYF,TGCGCCAGCAGCCCGATCAGGCCGGCGGGGGAGACCCAGTACTTC
TRBV6-1,.,.,TRBJ2-5,CASGETQYF,TGTGCCAGCGGAGAGACCCAGTACTTC
TRBV7-9,.,TRBD2,TRBJ2-1,CASSLGGGTVDEQFF,TGTGCCAGCAGCTTAGGGGGAGGGACGGTCGATGAGCAGTTCTTC
TRBV2,.,.,TRBJ2-1,CASSGNEQFF,TGTGCCAGCAGTGGGAATGAGCAGTTCTTC
TRBV11-2,.,.,TRBJ2-7,CASSLDEQYF,TGTGCCAGCAGCTTGGACGAGCAGTACTTC
TRBV7-2,many,TRBD1,TRBJ2-7,CASSHPLLSGTAPYEQYF,TGTGCCAGCAGCCACCCACTTCTCTCCGGGACAGCTCCCTACGAGCAGTACTTC
TRBV7-2,.,.,TRBJ2-7,CASSLWSGSSYEQYF,TGTGCCAGCAGCTTATGGTCGGGGAGCTCCTACGAGCAGTACTTC
TRBV30,.,.,TRBJ2-5,CAWRTLGRETQYF,TGTGCCTGGAGGACACTGGGGCGTGAGACCCAGTACTTC
TRBV29-1,few,TRBD1,TRBJ2-7,CSVEQGVSYEQYF,TGCAGCGTTGAACAGGGGGTCTCCTACGAGCAGTACTTC
TRBV7-9,.,.,TRBJ2-3,CASNGIAGSSTDTQYF,TGTGCCAGCAACGGGATTGCGGGAAGCAGCACAGATACGCAGTATTTT
TRBV7-2,few,.,TRBJ1-1,CASSLGARGGTEAFF,TGTGCCAGCAGCTTAGGGGCCAGGGGTGGCACTGAAGCTTTCTTT